The entry below gives a single T cell receptor beta chain sequence along with its context. What it binds is not known. Additional DNA sequences in this sample encode the identical CDR3. Trimming shortened V by 0 bases and J by 0 bases, and 6 bases separated the two germline ends. There are 14 residues in the CDR3. Per the germline V gene, CDR1 is SGHRS and CDR2 is YFSETQ. Generated by immunoSEQ multiplex PCR, the TCRdb table keeps only in-frame clones and is missing some. This sample has approximately 96,000 clones; 90% occur once, and the top ten carry 1.5% to 2%. Baseline, cycle 4 day 1, and cycle 7 day 1 were the blood sampling points. This sample is drawn from a study of OX40 agonist ivuxolimab in advanced cancers. Study-wide background: Allowance was made for prior anti-PD-1, anti-PD-L1 or anti-CTLA-4 therapy, and approximately 41% had some. Three patients got partial responses; one had hepatocellular carcinoma and two had cutaneous melanoma. Study findings and constraints: Some nonresponders likewise displayed low normalized T-cell clonal expansion.

The chain joins TRBV5-1 to TRBJ1-2; the D gene is possibly TRBD1 (6 bases). The input for sequencing was CD4+ or CD8+ T cells sorted from blood, taken in a trial of the OX40 agonist ivuxolimab. This receptor was obtained from an adult with an advanced solid tumor such as melanoma, head and neck, liver or kidney cancer. In DNA, the CDR3 is TGCGCCAGCAGCTTGGAGGGGGCTAACTATGGCTACACCTTC. It codes for CASSLEGANYGYTF.